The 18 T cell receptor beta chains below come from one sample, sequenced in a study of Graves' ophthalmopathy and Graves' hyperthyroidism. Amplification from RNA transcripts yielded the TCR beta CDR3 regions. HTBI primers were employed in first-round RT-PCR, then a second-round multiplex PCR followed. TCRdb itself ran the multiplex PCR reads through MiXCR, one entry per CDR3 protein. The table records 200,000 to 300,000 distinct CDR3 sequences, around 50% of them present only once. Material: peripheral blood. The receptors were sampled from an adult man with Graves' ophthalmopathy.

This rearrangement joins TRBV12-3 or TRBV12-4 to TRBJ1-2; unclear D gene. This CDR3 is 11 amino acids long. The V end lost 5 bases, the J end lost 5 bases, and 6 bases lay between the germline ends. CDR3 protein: CASSLEYGYTF. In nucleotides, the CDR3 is TGTGCCAGCAGTCTTGAGTATGGCTACACCTTC.

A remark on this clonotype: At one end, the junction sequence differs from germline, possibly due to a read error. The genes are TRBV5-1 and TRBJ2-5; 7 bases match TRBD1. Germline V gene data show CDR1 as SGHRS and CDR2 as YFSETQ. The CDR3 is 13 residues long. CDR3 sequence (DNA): TGTGCCAGCAGTTGGGGGACAGCGGAGACCCAGTACTTC. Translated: CASSWGTAETQYF.

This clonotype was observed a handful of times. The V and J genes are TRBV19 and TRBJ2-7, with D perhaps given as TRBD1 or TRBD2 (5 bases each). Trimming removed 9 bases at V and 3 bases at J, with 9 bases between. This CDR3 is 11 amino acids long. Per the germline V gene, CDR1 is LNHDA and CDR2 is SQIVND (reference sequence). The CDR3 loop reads CASGAYYEQYF. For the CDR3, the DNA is TGTGCCAGCGGGGCATACTACGAGCAGTACTTC.

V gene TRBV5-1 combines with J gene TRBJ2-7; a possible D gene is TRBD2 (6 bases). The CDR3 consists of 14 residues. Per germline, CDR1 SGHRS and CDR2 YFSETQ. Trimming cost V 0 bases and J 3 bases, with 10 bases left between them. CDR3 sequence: CASSLGTNYYEQYF. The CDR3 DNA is TGCGCCAGCAGCTTGGGGACTAACTACTACGAGCAGTACTTC.

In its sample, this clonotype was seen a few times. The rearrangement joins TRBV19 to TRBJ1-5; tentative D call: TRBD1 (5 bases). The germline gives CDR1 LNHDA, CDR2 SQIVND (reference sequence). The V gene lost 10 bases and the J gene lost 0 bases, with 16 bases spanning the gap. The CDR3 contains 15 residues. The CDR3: CANPDTGDSNQPQHF. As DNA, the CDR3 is TGTGCCAATCCTGACACAGGAGATAGCAATCAGCCCCAGCATTTT. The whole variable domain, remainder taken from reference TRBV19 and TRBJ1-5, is DGGITQSPKYLFRKEGQNVTLSCEQNLNHDAMYWYRQDPGQGLRLIYYSQIVNDFQKGDIAEGYSVSREKKESFPLTVTSAQKNPTAFYLCANPDTGDSNQPQHFGDGTRLSIL.

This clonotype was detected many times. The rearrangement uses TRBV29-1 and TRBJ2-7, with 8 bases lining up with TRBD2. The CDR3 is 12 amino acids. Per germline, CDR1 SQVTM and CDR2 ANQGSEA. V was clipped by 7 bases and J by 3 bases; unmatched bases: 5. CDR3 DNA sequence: TGCAGCGCCCTCGGGACTAGCTACGAGCAGTACTTC. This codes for CSALGTSYEQYF.

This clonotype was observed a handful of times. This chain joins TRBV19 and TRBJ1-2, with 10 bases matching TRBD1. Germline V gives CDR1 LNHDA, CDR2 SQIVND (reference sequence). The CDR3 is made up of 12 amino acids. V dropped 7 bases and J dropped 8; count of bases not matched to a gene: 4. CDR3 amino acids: CASMGTGDGYTF. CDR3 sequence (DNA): TGTGCCAGTATGGGGACAGGGGACGGCTACACCTTC.

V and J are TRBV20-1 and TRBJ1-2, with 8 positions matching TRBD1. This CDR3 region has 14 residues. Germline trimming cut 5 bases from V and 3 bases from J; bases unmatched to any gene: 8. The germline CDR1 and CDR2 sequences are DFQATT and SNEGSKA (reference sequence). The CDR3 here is CSAPPTGEDYGYTF. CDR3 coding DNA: TGCAGTGCTCCTCCGACAGGGGAGGACTATGGCTACACCTTC.

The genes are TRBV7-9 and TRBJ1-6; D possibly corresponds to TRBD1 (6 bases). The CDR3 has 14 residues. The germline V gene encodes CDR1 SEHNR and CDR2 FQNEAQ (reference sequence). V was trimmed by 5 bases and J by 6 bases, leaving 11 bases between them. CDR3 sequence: CASSPGQFNSPLHF. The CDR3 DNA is TGTGCCAGCAGCCCCGGACAGTTTAATTCACCCCTCCACTTT. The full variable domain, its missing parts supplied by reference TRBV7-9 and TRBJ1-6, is DTGVSQNPRHKITKRGQNVTFRCDPISEHNRLYWYRQTLGQGPEFLTYFQNEAQLEKSRLLSDRFSAERPKGSFSTLEIQRTEQGDSAMYLCASSPGQFNSPLHFGNGTRLTVT.

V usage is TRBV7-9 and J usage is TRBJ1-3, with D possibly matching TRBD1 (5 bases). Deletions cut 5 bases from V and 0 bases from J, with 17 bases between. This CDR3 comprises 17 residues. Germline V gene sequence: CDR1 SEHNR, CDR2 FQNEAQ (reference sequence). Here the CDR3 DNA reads TGTGCCAGCAGCAGTACAGGAACACTCTACTCTGGAAACACCATATATTTT. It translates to CASSSTGTLYSGNTIYF.

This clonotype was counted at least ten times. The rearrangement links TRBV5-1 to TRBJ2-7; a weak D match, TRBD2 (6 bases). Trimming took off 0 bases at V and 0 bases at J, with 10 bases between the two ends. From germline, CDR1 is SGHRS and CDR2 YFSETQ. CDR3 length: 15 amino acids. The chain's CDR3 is CASSLGLVSSYEQYF. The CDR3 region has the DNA TGCGCCAGCAGCTTGGGACTAGTGAGCTCCTACGAGCAGTACTTC.

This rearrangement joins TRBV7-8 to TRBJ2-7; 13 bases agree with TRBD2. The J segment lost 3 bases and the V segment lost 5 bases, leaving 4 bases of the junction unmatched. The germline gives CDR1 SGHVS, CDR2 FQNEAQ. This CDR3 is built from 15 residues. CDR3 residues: CASSIRLAGGYEQYF. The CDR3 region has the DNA TGTGCCAGCAGCATCCGACTAGCGGGGGGCTACGAGCAGTACTTC. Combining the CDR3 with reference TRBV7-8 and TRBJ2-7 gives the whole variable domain GAGVSQSPRYKVAKRGQDVALRCDPISGHVSLFWYQQALGQGPEFLTYFQNEAQLDKSGLPSDRFFAERPEGSVSTLKIQRTQQEDSAVYLCASSIRLAGGYEQYFGPGTRLTVT.

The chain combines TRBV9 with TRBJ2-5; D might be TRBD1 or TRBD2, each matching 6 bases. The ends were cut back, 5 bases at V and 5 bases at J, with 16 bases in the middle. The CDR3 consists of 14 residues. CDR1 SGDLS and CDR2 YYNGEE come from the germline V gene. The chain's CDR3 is CASSLRGVGETQYF. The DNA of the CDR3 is TGTGCCAGCAGTTTGAGGGGGGTAGGCGAGACCCAGTACTTC.

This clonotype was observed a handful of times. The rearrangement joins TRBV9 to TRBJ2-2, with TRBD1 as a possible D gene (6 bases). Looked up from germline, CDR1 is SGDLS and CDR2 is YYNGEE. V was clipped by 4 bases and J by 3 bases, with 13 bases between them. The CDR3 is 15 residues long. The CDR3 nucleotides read TGTGCCAGCAGCCGGGACACGTGGGACACCGGGGAGCTGTTTTTT. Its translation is CASSRDTWDTGELFF.

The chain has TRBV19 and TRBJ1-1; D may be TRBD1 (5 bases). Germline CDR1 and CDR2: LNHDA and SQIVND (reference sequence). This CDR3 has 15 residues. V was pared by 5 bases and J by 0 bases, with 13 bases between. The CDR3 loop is CASSRLGTVNTEAFF. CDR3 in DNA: TGTGCCAGTAGTCGACTTGGGACGGTGAACACTGAAGCTTTCTTT.

CDR3 loop: CASLAGWLGQETQYF. CDR3 sequence (DNA): TGTGCCAGCCTCGCCGGGTGGTTGGGCCAAGAGACCCAGTACTTC. The chain combines TRBV7-9 with TRBJ2-5, with no clear D. Germline CDR1 SEHNR, CDR2 FQNEAQ (reference sequence). The CDR3 runs to 15 residues. The ends were cut back, 8 bases at V and 1 base at J, with 17 bases in the middle. Based on the CDR3 plus reference TRBV7-9 and TRBJ2-5, the full variable domain is DTGVSQNPRHKITKRGQNVTFRCDPISEHNRLYWYRQTLGQGPEFLTYFQNEAQLEKSRLLSDRFSAERPKGSFSTLEIQRTEQGDSAMYLCASLAGWLGQETQYFGPGTRLLVL.

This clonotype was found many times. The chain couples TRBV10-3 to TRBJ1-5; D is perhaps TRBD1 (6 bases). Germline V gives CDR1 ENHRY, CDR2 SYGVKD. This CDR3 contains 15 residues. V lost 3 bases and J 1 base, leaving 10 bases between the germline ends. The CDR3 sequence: CAISDQGLSNQPQHF. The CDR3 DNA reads TGTGCCATCAGTGATCAGGGGTTGAGCAATCAGCCCCAGCATTTT.

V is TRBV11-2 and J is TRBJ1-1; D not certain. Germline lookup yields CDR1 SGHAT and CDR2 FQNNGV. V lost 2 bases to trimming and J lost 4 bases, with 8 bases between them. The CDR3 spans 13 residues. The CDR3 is CASSLTSSTEAFF. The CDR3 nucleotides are TGTGCCAGCAGCTTAACCTCGAGCACTGAAGCTTTCTTT.